These 22 T cell receptor beta chains share one sample of origin, sequenced in a study of CD8 T cells in Susac syndrome. Random hexamers were used to reverse transcribe an amount of roughly 0.5 to 1 ug RNA. In TCRdb, the immunoSEQ multiplex PCR reads were re-called with MiXCR into one record per CDR3 protein. The table has hundreds of thousands of distinct CDR3 sequences, more than 80% seen once. Material for sequencing was CD8+ T cells from PBMCs. Receptor source: a human donor with multiple sclerosis.

The rearrangement uses TRBV20-1 and TRBJ2-1; D is undetermined. Germline assignment: CDR1 DFQATT and CDR2 SNEGSKA (reference sequence). The CDR3 is 15 residues long. V lost 0 bases to trimming and J lost 2 bases, with 11 bases between them. The CDR3, as DNA: TGCAGTGCTAGAGATCTCGATGGGCCCTACAATGAGCAGTTCTTC. Its protein product is CSARDLDGPYNEQFF.

The chain recombines TRBV5-1 with TRBJ1-1, with D possibly being TRBD1 (5 bases). Deletions cut 4 bases from V and 3 bases from J, with 19 bases between. Germline lookup yields CDR1 SGHRS and CDR2 YFSETQ. The CDR3 extends over 16 amino acids. The CDR3: CASSLTGPGSDTEAFF. In DNA form, the CDR3 reads TGCGCCAGCAGCCTGACGGGACCCGGATCGGACACTGAAGCTTTCTTT.

CDR3 bases: TGCGCCAGCAGCCAGCCTGCTACCGGGGAGCTGTTTTTT. Its translation: CASSQPATGELFF. The rearrangement uses TRBV4-1 and TRBJ2-2; D uncertain. The ends were cut back, 3 bases at V and 5 bases at J, with 7 bases in the middle. This CDR3 has 13 amino acids. Germline CDR1 reads MGHRA; CDR2 reads YSYEKL.

Here the CDR3 reads CASSRVTGGHNTEAFF. The CDR3 bases are TGTGCCAGCAGCCGCGTGACAGGGGGCCACAATACTGAAGCTTTCTTT. The V call is TRBV4-2, the J call TRBJ1-1; 10 bases are a match to TRBD1. V was clipped by 4 bases and J by 5 bases; unmatched bases: 10. This CDR3 is 16 amino acids long. Germline V gives CDR1 LGHNA, CDR2 YNFKEQ.

The V gene is TRBV2, the J gene TRBJ1-1; no definite D call. V lost 4 bases to trimming and J lost 4 bases, with 10 bases between them. The germline CDR1 and CDR2 sequences are SNHLY and FYNNEI. The length of the CDR3 is 13 residues. CDR3 sequence (DNA): TGTGCCAGCAGTGGGAGGGAGGGCACTGAAGCTTTCTTT. Amino acid sequence: CASSGREGTEAFF.

The V call is TRBV6-5, the J call TRBJ2-1, with 9 bases that match TRBD2. This CDR3 is 16 amino acids long. The germline CDR1 and CDR2 sequences are MNHEY and SVGAGI. V gave up 2 bases and J gave up 3 bases; unmatched junction bases: 5. CDR3 sequence (DNA): TGTGCCAGCAGTTACACCCAAGCGGGAGGCTACAATGAGCAGTTCTTC. Protein product: CASSYTQAGGYNEQFF.

The chain couples TRBV27 to TRBJ2-1, with a possible D match to TRBD1 (5 bases). The CDR3 spans 13 residues. The V gene lost 5 bases and the J gene lost 7 bases, with 12 bases spanning the gap. CDR1 is MNHEY, CDR2 SMNVEV, per germline (reference sequence). The CDR3 bases are TGTGCCAGCAGTCTGACAGACCAGAATGAGCAGTTCTTC. Translating gives CASSLTDQNEQFF.

This clonotype appeared a few times. The chain links TRBV4-1 to TRBJ2-5; D not resolved. V lost 0 bases and J 5 bases, leaving 10 bases between the germline ends. Germline V CDR1 and CDR2: MGHRA, YSYEKL. The CDR3 sequence is 14 residues long. The CDR3 DNA sequence: TGCGCCAGCAGCCAAGATTGGTTAGAGGAGACCCAGTACTTC. Protein sequence: CASSQDWLEETQYF.

The rearrangement links TRBV25-1 to TRBJ1-1, with 9 bases identical to TRBD1. CDR3 length: 15 residues. Per the germline V gene, CDR1 is MGHDK and CDR2 is SYGVNS. The ends lost 3 bases at V and 6 bases at J; junction bases unmatched: 8. CDR3 loop: CASSEGGDRDSEAFF. CDR3 sequence (DNA): TGTGCCAGCAGTGAGGGGGGGGACAGGGACTCTGAAGCTTTCTTT. Drawing the rest from reference TRBV25-1 and TRBJ1-1, the complete variable domain is EADIYQTPRYLVIGTGKKITLECSQTMGHDKMYWYQQDPGMELHLIHYSYGVNSTEKGDLSSESTVSRIRTEHFPLTLESARPSHTSQYLCASSEGGDRDSEAFFGQGTRLTVV.

The chain links TRBV5-4 to TRBJ1-2, with D unclear. Trimming took 5 bases from V and 4 from J, leaving 15 bases between them. The CDR3 spans 14 residues. Germline CDR1 and CDR2: SGHNT and YYREEE (reference sequence). The CDR3 here is CASSHPVAGYGYTF. The CDR3 region has the DNA TGTGCCAGCAGTCATCCGGTTGCGGGCTATGGCTACACCTTC.

The rearrangement links TRBV6-1 to TRBJ2-7; D assignment may be TRBD1 or TRBD2 (5 bases each). Trimming removed 3 bases at V and 2 bases at J, with 14 bases between. CDR1 and CDR2 (germline): MNHNS, SASEGT. The CDR3 runs to 15 residues. The CDR3 protein is CASSDSGTDTYEQYF. CDR3 DNA: TGTGCCAGCAGTGATTCCGGGACGGATACCTACGAGCAGTACTTC.

The chain couples TRBV6-1 to TRBJ2-1; no firm D call. V was clipped by 5 bases and J by 7 bases, with 12 bases between them. CDR3 length: 13 residues. Germline CDR1 and CDR2: MNHNS and SASEGT. The CDR3 DNA is TGTGCCAGCAGTACGATCGGTGGAAATGAGCAGTTCTTC. It translates to CASSTIGGNEQFF.

The chain employs TRBV27 and TRBJ1-6; D is unclear. Trimming cost V 0 bases and J 6 bases, with 3 bases left between them. Germline V lookup: CDR1 MNHEY, CDR2 SMNVEV (reference sequence). The CDR3 extends over 13 amino acids. CDR3 sequence (DNA): TGTGCCAGCAGTTTATCGGCTAATTCACCCCTCCACTTT. Amino acids: CASSLSANSPLHF.

The CDR3: CASRAGGDTEAFF. Here the CDR3 DNA reads TGTGCCAGCAGAGCAGGGGGGGACACTGAAGCTTTCTTT. This chain links TRBV6-5 with TRBJ1-1, with TRBD1 matching over 7 bases. Germline V gives CDR1 MNHEY, CDR2 SVGAGI. The V segment lost 6 bases and the J segment 3 bases; nucleotides outside the gene matches: 4. The CDR3 is 13 amino acids.

This chain uses TRBV11-2 with TRBJ1-1; D unclear. The CDR3 runs 16 residues. The ends were cut back, 0 bases at V and 9 bases at J, with 20 bases in the middle. Germline assignment: CDR1 SGHAT and CDR2 FQNNGV. Here the CDR3 DNA reads TGTGCCAGCAGCTTAGATCGTGTAGAGACTGGACTTCAAGCTTTCTTT. Its protein product is CASSLDRVETGLQAFF. The full variable domain, in which reference TRBV11-2 and TRBJ1-1 provide the parts outside the CDR3, is EAGVAQSPRYKIIEKRQSVAFWCNPISGHATLYWYQQILGQGPKLLIQFQNNGVVDDSQLPKDRFSAERLKGVDSTLKIQPAKLEDSAVYLCASSLDRVETGLQAFFGQGTRLTVV.

V is TRBV7-2 and J is TRBJ1-1; TRBD1 matches at 9 bases. This CDR3 contains 15 residues. Looked up from germline, CDR1 is SGHTA and CDR2 is FQGNSA. The J segment lost 0 bases and the V segment lost 5 bases, leaving 4 bases of the junction unmatched. CDR3 residues: CASSMRTGVNTEAFF. As DNA, the CDR3 is TGTGCCAGCAGCATGCGGACAGGGGTGAACACTGAAGCTTTCTTT.

The rearrangement joins TRBV21-1 to TRBJ2-2. TRBV21-1 is deemed a pseudogene. This CDR3 is 17 amino acids long. CDR3: CASSKWADEENTGELFF. CDR3 in DNA: TGTGCCAGCAGCAAATGGGCTGATGAGGAGAACACCGGGGAGCTGTTTTTT.

This chain connects TRBV27 to TRBJ1-1; TRBD1 agrees at 8 bases. Germline V gives CDR1 MNHEY, CDR2 SMNVEV (reference sequence). The length of the CDR3 is 14 residues. The J segment lost 11 bases and the V segment lost 0 bases, leaving 8 bases of the junction unmatched. Here the CDR3 reads CASSLSAGGYAAFF. CDR3 coding DNA: TGTGCCAGCAGTTTATCGGCAGGGGGCTATGCTGCTTTCTTT.

The rearrangement joins TRBV7-2 to TRBJ1-2; no definite D call. The CDR3 sequence is 15 residues long. Germline V CDR1 and CDR2: SGHTA, FQGNSA. V shed 4 bases and J shed 8 bases, with 20 bases lying between them. CDR3 nucleotides: TGTGCCAGCAGCTCCGTTGGTTATCGTTGGAGCGGCTACACCTTC. Translation gives CASSSVGYRWSGYTF. The full variable domain, rest sourced from reference TRBV7-2 and TRBJ1-2, is GAGVSQSPSNKVTEKGKDVELRCDPISGHTALYWYRQSLGQGLEFLIYFQGNSAPDKSGLPSDRFSAERTGGSVSTLTIQRTQQEDSAVYLCASSSVGYRWSGYTFGSGTRLTVV.

V is TRBV7-2 and J is TRBJ1-2; no reliable D call. Germline CDR1 reads SGHTA; CDR2 reads FQGNSA. CDR3 size: 13 residues. The V end lost 5 bases, the J end lost 0 bases, and 7 bases lay between the germline ends. The CDR3 nucleotides read TGTGCCAGCAGCCCCTATTCTAACTATGGCTACACCTTC. It is translated as CASSPYSNYGYTF.

V and J are TRBV29-1 and TRBJ1-1; tentatively, D is TRBD1 (6 bases). Germline assignment: CDR1 SQVTM and CDR2 ANQGSEA. Trimming took 4 bases from V and 8 from J, leaving 20 bases between them. The CDR3 has 14 residues. Written as DNA, the CDR3 is TGCAGCGTTGGAAGGTGGGCAGGGGTCCCCGAAGCTTTCTTT. Residues: CSVGRWAGVPEAFF.

J is TRBJ1-5 and V is TRBV27; a weak D match, TRBD1 (6 bases). Trimming cost V 5 bases and J 0 bases, with 8 bases left between them. CDR1 is MNHEY and CDR2 is SMNVEV in the germline V gene (reference sequence). The CDR3 loop spans 14 amino acids. CDR3 region: CASSTGISNQPQHF. The DNA for the CDR3 is TGTGCCAGCAGTACAGGGATTAGCAATCAGCCCCAGCATTTT.